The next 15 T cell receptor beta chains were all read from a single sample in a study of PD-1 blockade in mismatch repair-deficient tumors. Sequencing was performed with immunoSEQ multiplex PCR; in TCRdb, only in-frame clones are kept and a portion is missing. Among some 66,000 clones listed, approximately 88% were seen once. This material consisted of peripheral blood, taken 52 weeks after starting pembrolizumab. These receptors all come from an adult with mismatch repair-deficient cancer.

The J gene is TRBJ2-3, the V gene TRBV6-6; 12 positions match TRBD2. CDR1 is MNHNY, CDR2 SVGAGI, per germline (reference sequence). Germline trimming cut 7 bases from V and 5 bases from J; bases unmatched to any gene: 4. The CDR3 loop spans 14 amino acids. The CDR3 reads CASTSGRAKDTQYF. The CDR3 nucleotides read TGTGCCAGCACTAGCGGGAGGGCCAAAGATACGCAGTATTTT.

As DNA, the CDR3 is TGTGCCAGCAGCTATCACAGGGCCACCGTCCACGAGCAGTACTTC. Protein product: CASSYHRATVHEQYF. The genes are TRBV6-6 and TRBJ2-7; TRBD1 is a possible D gene (6 bases). V was pared by 6 bases and J by 5 bases, with 20 bases between. The germline V gene encodes CDR1 MNHNY and CDR2 SVGAGI (reference sequence). This CDR3 spans 15 amino acids.

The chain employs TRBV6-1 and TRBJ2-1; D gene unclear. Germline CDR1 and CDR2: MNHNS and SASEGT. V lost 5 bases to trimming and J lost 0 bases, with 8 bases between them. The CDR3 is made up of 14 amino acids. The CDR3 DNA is TGTGCCAGCAGTCCTAAAAGCTCCTACAATGAGCAGTTCTTC. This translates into CASSPKSSYNEQFF.

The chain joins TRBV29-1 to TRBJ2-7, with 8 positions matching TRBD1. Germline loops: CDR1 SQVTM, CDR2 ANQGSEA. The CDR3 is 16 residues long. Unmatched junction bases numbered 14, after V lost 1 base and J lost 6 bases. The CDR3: CSVEGLEGQGVVEQYF. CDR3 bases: TGCAGCGTTGAAGGATTAGAAGGACAGGGTGTGGTCGAGCAGTACTTC.

This CDR3 is CASSPRGFTDTQYF. CDR3 in DNA: TGCGCCAGCAGCCCTAGGGGATTCACAGATACGCAGTATTTT. This chain connects TRBV5-1 to TRBJ2-3; tentative D call: TRBD1 (5 bases). The CDR3 is made up of 14 amino acids. Germline CDR1 and CDR2: SGHRS and YFSETQ. Trimming took off 4 bases at V and 2 bases at J, with 11 bases between the two ends.

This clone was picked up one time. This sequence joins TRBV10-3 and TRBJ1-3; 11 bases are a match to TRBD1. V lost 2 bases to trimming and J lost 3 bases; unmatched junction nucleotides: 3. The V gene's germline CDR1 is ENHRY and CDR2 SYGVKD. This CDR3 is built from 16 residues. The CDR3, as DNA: TGTGCCATCAGTGAGCGGACAGGGGGCAGTGGAAACACCATATATTTT. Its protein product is CAISERTGGSGNTIYF.

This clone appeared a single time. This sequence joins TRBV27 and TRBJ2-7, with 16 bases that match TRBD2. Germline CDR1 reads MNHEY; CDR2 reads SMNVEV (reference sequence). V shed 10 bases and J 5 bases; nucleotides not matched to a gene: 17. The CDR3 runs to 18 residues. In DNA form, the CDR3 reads TGTGCCACCAAAGCGGTGGGACTAGCGGGAGGGCCAGTTGACGAGCAGTACTTC. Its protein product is CATKAVGLAGGPVDEQYF.

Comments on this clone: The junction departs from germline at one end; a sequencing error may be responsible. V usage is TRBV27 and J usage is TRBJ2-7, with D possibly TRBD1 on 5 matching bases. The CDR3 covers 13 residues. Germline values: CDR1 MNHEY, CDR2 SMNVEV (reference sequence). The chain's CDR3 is CASSLTRVHEQYF. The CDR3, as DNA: TGTGCGAGCAGTTTAACCAGGGTCCACGAGCAGTACTTC.

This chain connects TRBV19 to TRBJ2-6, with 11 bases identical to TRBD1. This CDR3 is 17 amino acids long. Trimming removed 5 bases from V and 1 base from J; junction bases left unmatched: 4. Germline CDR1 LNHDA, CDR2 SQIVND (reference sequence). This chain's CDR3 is CASSRTGGGSGANVLTF. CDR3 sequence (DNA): TGTGCCAGTAGTCGGACAGGGGGCGGGTCTGGGGCCAACGTCCTGACTTTC.

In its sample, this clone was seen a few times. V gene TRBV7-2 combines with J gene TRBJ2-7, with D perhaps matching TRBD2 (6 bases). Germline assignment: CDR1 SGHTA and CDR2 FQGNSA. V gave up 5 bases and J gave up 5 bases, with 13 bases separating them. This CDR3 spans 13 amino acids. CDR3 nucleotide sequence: TGTGCCAGCAGCCCCATGAGGGAGGACGAGCAGTACTTC. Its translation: CASSPMREDEQYF. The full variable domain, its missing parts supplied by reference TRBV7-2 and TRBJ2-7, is GAGVSQSPSNKVTEKGKDVELRCDPISGHTALYWYRQSLGQGLEFLIYFQGNSAPDKSGLPSDRFSAERTGGSVSTLTIQRTQQEDSAVYLCASSPMREDEQYFGPGTRLTVT.

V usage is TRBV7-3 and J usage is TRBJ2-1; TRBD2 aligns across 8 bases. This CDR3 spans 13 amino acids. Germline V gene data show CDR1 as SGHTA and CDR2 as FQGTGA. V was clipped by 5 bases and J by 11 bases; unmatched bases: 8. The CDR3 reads CASSPTSGSKQFF. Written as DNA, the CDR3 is TGTGCCAGCAGCCCAACTAGCGGTTCAAAGCAGTTCTTC.

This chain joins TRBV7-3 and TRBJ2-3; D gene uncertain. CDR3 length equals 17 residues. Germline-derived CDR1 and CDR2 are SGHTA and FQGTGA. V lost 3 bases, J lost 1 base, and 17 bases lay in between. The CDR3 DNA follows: TGTGCCAGCAGCTTGACCCGGGCGTTGGGCGGCACAGATACGCAGTATTTT. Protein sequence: CASSLTRALGGTDTQYF.

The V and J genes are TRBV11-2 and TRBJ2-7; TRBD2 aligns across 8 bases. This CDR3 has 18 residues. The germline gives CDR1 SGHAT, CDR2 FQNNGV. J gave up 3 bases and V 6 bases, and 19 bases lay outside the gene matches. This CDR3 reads CASRQPLAGKRRGYEQYF. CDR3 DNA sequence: TGTGCCAGCAGGCAACCTTTAGCGGGAAAGAGAAGGGGCTACGAGCAGTACTTC.

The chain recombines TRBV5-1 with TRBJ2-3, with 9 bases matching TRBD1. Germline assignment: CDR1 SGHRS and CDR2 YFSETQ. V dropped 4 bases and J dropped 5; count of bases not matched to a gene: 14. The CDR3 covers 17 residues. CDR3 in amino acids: CASSEPHRGQEVDTQYF. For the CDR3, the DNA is TGCGCCAGCAGCGAACCTCACAGGGGGCAGGAGGTAGATACGCAGTATTTT.

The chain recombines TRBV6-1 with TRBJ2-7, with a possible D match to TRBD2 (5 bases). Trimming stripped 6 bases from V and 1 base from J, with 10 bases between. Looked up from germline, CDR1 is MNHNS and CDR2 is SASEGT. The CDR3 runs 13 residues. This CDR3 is CASSGVSSYEQYF. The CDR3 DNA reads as TGTGCCAGCAGCGGGGTTTCGTCCTACGAGCAGTACTTC.